Sequencing of this T cell receptor beta chain was carried out in a study of blood T cell repertoires in COVID-19 (dated by TCRdb to 2020 to 2022). In the study overall: Samples covering the acute and convalescent phases of COVID-19 were provided by collaborators in the United States, Italy and Spain. The repertoires were released in a freely available public database intended as a resource for research on the immune response to SARS-CoV-2. Samples were obtained from the ongoing ImmuneRACE study (first 160 participants) and from about 1,300 subjects provided by 6 global collaborators. Where available, HLA class I and class II types were obtained from metadata supplied by the sample provider rather than from assay-based typing. Subjects who had been exposed to COVID-19, were actively infected with it, or had recovered from it provided the deeply sampled blood TCRbeta repertoires that made up the dataset. The material from the prospective study consisted of cDNA or gDNA derived from T cells, B-cell-depleted T cells, or PBMCs. Sample metadata almost always included a de-identified subject ID, COVID-19 status, age in years and sex. The paper as a whole reports these results and caveats: The quantity of clinical and demographic metadata differed by source and by participant and was supplied without curation.

Taken from cysteine to phenylalanine, the CDR3 has 14 residues. The retained sequence is limited to the CDR3, 42 bases, with the frame set at the first base. The germline V gene provides CDR1 SGHTA and CDR2 FQGTGA. Cut back by 5 bases and 5 bases, the V and J ends lie 15 bases apart. The collaborating institutions used their own protocols to collect whole blood in K2EDTA tubes. For TCRbeta analysis, collaborators shipped samples in one of three forms: frozen whole blood, isolated PBMCs, or DNA extracted from either of those sample types. Remarks on this clone: Its antigen is currently not known. Base qualities were left out, and no much larger clone turns up one base away.

The immunoSEQ Assay, a bias-controlled multiplex PCR, was used to amplify TCRbeta CDR3 regions from genomic DNA. In the original analysis: Within the assay, amplification of reference gene primers was used to estimate how many nucleated cells each sample contained. Sequence reads were collapsed and filtered to measure the absolute abundance of every unique TCRbeta CDR3 rearrangement. For each sample, productive Simpson clonality was calculated by taking the square root of Simpson's diversity index across productive rearrangements. TCRdb mirrors the immuneACCESS table, restricted to in-frame sequences. Some clones are absent from its copies; in checked studies, under half trace to an unresolved V gene, and the reason for the others is unknown. V, J and clone size derive from that table, while D and trimming were established from the DNA sequence. The sample table contains about 300,000 clones; only one count was recorded for around 83% of them. The top ten clones comprise about 1.2% of the sample.

Material: peripheral blood. The V and J genes are TRBV7-3 and TRBJ2-5, with a tentative D gene TRBD1 over 5 matching bases. This TCR was recovered from a woman aged 45-65 years with acute or convalescent COVID-19. The nucleotides read TGTGCCAGCAGCAAAACAGGCCAGGGCGAGACCCAGTACTTC. The translation is CASSKTGQGETQYF.